This entry features one TCR beta chain sequence. Using immunoSEQ multiplex PCR, the repertoire was profiled, and TCRdb retains in-frame clones only, with some absent. The table includes around 31,000 clones, over 70% detected once. These data come from a study of early stage breast cancer tumors. Germline V gene lookup returns CDR1 SGDLS and CDR2 YYNGEE. This CDR3 is 11 amino acids long. Trimming removed 0 bases at V and 6 bases at J, with 2 bases between. Sequenced sample: breast tumor tissue. V gene TRBV9 combines with J gene TRBJ2-3; D not certain. This clonotype was sampled from a person in their thirties with breast cancer. The CDR3 coding sequence is TGTGCCAGCAGCGTAGTCGATACGCAGTATTTT. Residues: CASSVVDTQYF. Combining the CDR3 with reference TRBV9 and TRBJ2-3 gives the whole variable domain DSGVTQTPKHLITATGQRVTLRCSPRSGDLSVYWYQQSLDQGLQFLIQYYNGEERAKGNILERFSAQQFPDLHSELNLSSLELGDSALYFCASSVVDTQYFGPGTRLTVL.